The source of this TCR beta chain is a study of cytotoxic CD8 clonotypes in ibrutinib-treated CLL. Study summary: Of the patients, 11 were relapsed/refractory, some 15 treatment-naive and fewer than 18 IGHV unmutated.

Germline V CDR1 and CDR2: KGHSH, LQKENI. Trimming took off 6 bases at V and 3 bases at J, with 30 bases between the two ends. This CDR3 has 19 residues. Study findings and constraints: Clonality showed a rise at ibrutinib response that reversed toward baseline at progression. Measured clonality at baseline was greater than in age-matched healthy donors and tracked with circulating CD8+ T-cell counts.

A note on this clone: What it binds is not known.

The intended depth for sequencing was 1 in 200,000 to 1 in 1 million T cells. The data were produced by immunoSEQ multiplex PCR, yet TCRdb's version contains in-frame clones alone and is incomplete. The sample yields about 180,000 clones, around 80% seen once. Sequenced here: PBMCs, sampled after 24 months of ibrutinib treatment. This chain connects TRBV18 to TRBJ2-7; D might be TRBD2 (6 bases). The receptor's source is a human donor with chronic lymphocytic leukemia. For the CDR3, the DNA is TGTGCCAGCTCCCAGACCGGGACTTTGGGCAAAGGGGAGCACTACGAGCAGTACTTC. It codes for CASSQTGTLGKGEHYEQYF.